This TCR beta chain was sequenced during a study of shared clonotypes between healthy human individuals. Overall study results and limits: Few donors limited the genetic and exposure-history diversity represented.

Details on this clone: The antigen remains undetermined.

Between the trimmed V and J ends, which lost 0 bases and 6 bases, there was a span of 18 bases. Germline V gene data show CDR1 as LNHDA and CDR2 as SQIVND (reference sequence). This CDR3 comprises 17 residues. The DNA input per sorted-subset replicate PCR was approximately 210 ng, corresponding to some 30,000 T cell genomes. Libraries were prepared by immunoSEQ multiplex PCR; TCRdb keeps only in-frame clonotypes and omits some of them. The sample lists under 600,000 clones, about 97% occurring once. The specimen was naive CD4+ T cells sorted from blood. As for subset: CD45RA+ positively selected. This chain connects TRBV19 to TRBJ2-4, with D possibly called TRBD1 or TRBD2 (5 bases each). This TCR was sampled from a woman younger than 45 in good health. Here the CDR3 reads CASSIDPGTLGRNIQYF. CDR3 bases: TGTGCCAGTAGTATAGATCCTGGGACCCTGGGGCGAAACATTCAGTACTTC.